The 22 T cell receptor beta chains below come from one sample, sequenced in a study of blood T cell repertoires in COVID-19. Some clones are missing from TCRdb's copy, which holds only in-frame ones; the method was immunoSEQ multiplex PCR. The sample includes around 50,000 clones, roughly 91% of them seen just once. The sample consisted of peripheral blood. These receptors were taken from a man between 45 and 60 years old with active COVID-19.

The J gene is TRBJ2-7, the V gene TRBV14; D might be TRBD2 (6 bases). This CDR3 is built from 13 residues. V was pared by 2 bases and J by 7 bases, with 12 bases between. Germline V gene lookup returns CDR1 SGHDN and CDR2 FVKESK. DNA for the CDR3: TGTGCCAGCAGCCAATTTCTAGCGTGGGAGCAGTACTTC. Amino acid sequence: CASSQFLAWEQYF.

V gene TRBV19 combines with J gene TRBJ1-6; possible D gene TRBD1, 6 bases. V was pared by 11 bases and J by 6 bases, with 20 bases between. CDR1 is LNHDA and CDR2 is SQIVND in the germline V gene (reference sequence). The CDR3 is 15 residues long. The CDR3 loop reads CAGSSGSGVNSPLHF. CDR3 sequence (DNA): TGTGCCGGAAGTAGTGGGTCAGGGGTTAATTCACCCCTCCACTTT.

The genes are TRBV24-1 and TRBJ2-4, with D possibly being TRBD1 (5 bases). The CDR3 covers 13 residues. Between the trimmed V and J ends, which lost 2 bases and 8 bases, there was a span of 9 bases. From germline, CDR1 is KGHDR and CDR2 SFDVKD. The CDR3 here is CATSDSGSYIQYF. In DNA, the CDR3 is TGTGCCACCAGTGATTCAGGGTCTTACATTCAGTACTTC.

The chain employs TRBV5-1 and TRBJ2-5; possible D gene TRBD2, 7 bases. This CDR3 is 16 amino acids long. Trimming pared 4 bases from V and 5 bases from J, leaving 21 bases between. Germline loops: CDR1 SGHRS, CDR2 YFSETQ. In DNA form, the CDR3 reads TGCGCCAGCAGCGGGGGGGCAGCCACGGTTGGGGAGACCCAGTACTTC. This encodes CASSGGAATVGETQYF.

This chain links TRBV28 with TRBJ1-1; 8 bases map to TRBD1. Trimming at V came to 2 bases and at J to 4 bases, leaving 9 bases not matched to a gene. Germline assignment: CDR1 MDHEN and CDR2 SYDVKM. The CDR3 is 16 amino acids. The DNA of the CDR3 is TGTGCCAGCAGTTTACACCAGGGGGCGACGGGCACTGAAGCTTTCTTT. This sequence encodes CASSLHQGATGTEAFF.

The genes are TRBV2 and TRBJ2-5; D possibly corresponds to TRBD1 (6 bases). CDR1 SNHLY and CDR2 FYNNEI come from the germline V gene. The V and J ends lost 6 bases and 5 bases respectively, with 22 bases between them. The CDR3 is 16 amino acids. CDR3 coding DNA: TGTGCCAGCAGCCGAGGACATAACAGGGTAGGGGAGACCCAGTACTTC. This codes for CASSRGHNRVGETQYF.

The V call is TRBV5-5, the J call TRBJ2-5; D is perhaps TRBD2 (6 bases). Germline V gene data show CDR1 as SGHKS and CDR2 as YYEKEE (reference sequence). The CDR3 loop spans 15 amino acids. Trimming removed 0 bases from V and 1 base from J, with 10 bases in between. CDR3 bases: TGTGCCAGCAGCTTGGTTGCGGGGACCCAAGAGACCCAGTACTTC. Its translation: CASSLVAGTQETQYF.

J is TRBJ2-3 and V is TRBV5-1, with 15 positions matching TRBD2. Germline assignment: CDR1 SGHRS and CDR2 YFSETQ. CDR3 length equals 17 residues. V gave up 0 bases and J gave up 4 bases; unmatched junction bases: 3. The CDR3 DNA reads TGCGCCAGCAGCTTGGAATGGACTAGCGGGGGGGCAGATACGCAGTATTTT. Translation: CASSLEWTSGGADTQYF.

J is TRBJ2-7 and V is TRBV5-4, with TRBD1 as a possible D gene (6 bases). V lost 5 bases, J lost 7 bases, and 16 bases lay in between. This CDR3 contains 13 residues. Per the germline V gene, CDR1 is SGHNT and CDR2 is YYREEE (reference sequence). The CDR3 DNA is TGTGCCAGCAGATCCGCCAACAGGGTAGAGCAGTACTTC. Protein sequence: CASRSANRVEQYF.

The chain carries TRBV28 and TRBJ1-2, with 10 bases matching TRBD1. CDR1 MDHEN and CDR2 SYDVKM come from the germline V gene. V gave up 6 bases and J gave up 8 bases; unmatched junction bases: 12. The CDR3 is 15 residues long. The CDR3 coding sequence is TGTGCCAGCAGCCCTATCACCGGGACAGGGGACGGCTACACCTTC. It codes for CASSPITGTGDGYTF.

The chain is built from TRBV7-9 and TRBJ1-1; maybe TRBD1 (5 bases). Germline values: CDR1 SEHNR, CDR2 FQNEAQ (reference sequence). Between the trimmed V and J ends, which lost 2 bases and 4 bases, there was a span of 11 bases. CDR3 length equals 14 residues. The CDR3 DNA follows: TGTGCCAGCAGCTTAACGAGCGGGGGCACTGAAGCTTTCTTT. Encoded protein: CASSLTSGGTEAFF.

J is TRBJ2-3 and V is TRBV7-6, with 7 bases fitting TRBD1. V dropped 5 bases and J dropped 5; count of bases not matched to a gene: 10. This CDR3 comprises 15 residues. Germline values: CDR1 SGHVS, CDR2 FNYEAQ. CDR3 in amino acids: CASSLPRTGGDTQYF. CDR3 DNA sequence: TGTGCCAGCAGCCTTCCTCGGACAGGTGGAGATACGCAGTATTTT.

The chain combines TRBV19 with TRBJ1-4, with D possibly matching TRBD1 (5 bases). Germline-derived CDR1 and CDR2 are LNHDA and SQIVND (reference sequence). There are 13 residues in the CDR3. V was cut by 10 bases and J by 7 bases, with 16 bases left in between. The CDR3 loop reads CATDGGVGEKLFF. The CDR3 DNA follows: TGTGCCACCGACGGGGGTGTTGGTGAAAAACTGTTTTTT.

This rearrangement joins TRBV4-2 to TRBJ1-1; TRBD1 matches 7 bases. Germline loops: CDR1 LGHNA, CDR2 YNFKEQ. This CDR3 is 15 amino acids long. J gave up 0 bases and V 4 bases, and 5 bases lay outside the gene matches. CDR3 in amino acids: CASSRGQVMNTEAFF. The CDR3 DNA follows: TGTGCCAGCAGCCGCGGACAGGTCATGAACACTGAAGCTTTCTTT.

This clone came up a few times. V gene TRBV18 combines with J gene TRBJ1-3; 9 nucleotides align to TRBD1. Germline-derived CDR1 and CDR2 are KGHSH and LQKENI. Trimming at V came to 6 bases and at J to 4 bases, leaving 13 bases not matched to a gene. The CDR3 contains 17 residues. CDR3: CASSLSLGQGRGNTIYF. In DNA form, the CDR3 reads TGTGCCAGCTCGCTTTCCCTCGGACAGGGGAGGGGAAACACCATATATTTT.

V and J are TRBV28 and TRBJ1-4, with unresolved D. V lost 5 bases to trimming and J lost 8 bases, with 6 bases between them. This CDR3 has 11 amino acids. Looked up from germline, CDR1 is MDHEN and CDR2 is SYDVKM. CDR3 DNA sequence: TGTGCCAGCAGTCAGACAGAAAAACTGTTTTTT. Translating gives CASSQTEKLFF.

The J gene is TRBJ1-6, the V gene TRBV18; TRBD1 matches 7 bases. Germline CDR1 and CDR2: KGHSH and LQKENI. The ends lost 5 bases at V and 0 bases at J; junction bases unmatched: 13. The CDR3 runs 19 residues. The CDR3 sequence: CASSFLWDSTNSYNSPLHF. Here the CDR3 DNA reads TGTGCCAGCTCATTTCTATGGGACAGTACTAACTCCTATAATTCACCCCTCCACTTT.

The chain employs TRBV7-3 and TRBJ2-1, with D possibly being TRBD2 (7 bases). V gave up 5 bases and J gave up 2 bases, with 22 bases separating them. Germline V gives CDR1 SGHTA, CDR2 FQGTGA. This CDR3 has 18 amino acids. CDR3 DNA sequence: TGTGCCAGCAGCACCATCCACGGCTCGGGGGGCCCCTACAATGAGCAGTTCTTC. Protein sequence: CASSTIHGSGGPYNEQFF.

The J gene is TRBJ1-1, the V gene TRBV6-6; TRBD1 is a possible D gene (5 bases). Germline V gene sequence: CDR1 MNHNY, CDR2 SVGAGI (reference sequence). This CDR3 region has 15 residues. V lost 0 bases, J lost 4 bases, and 12 bases lay in between. The CDR3 DNA reads as TGTGCCAGCAGTTACTCCGCCCAGGGAGGCACTGAAGCTTTCTTT. Protein: CASSYSAQGGTEAFF.

The genes are TRBV4-2 and TRBJ2-1; TRBD2 is a possible D gene (5 bases). The germline V gene encodes CDR1 LGHNA and CDR2 YNFKEQ. V was pared by 3 bases and J by 10 bases, with 10 bases between. This CDR3 region has 12 residues. In nucleotides, the CDR3 is TGTGCCAGCAGCCAGGTCTCGGGGGAGCAGTTCTTC. Translated: CASSQVSGEQFF.

The chain carries TRBV19 and TRBJ2-1; 7 positions agree with TRBD1. Trimming at V came to 5 bases and at J to 7 bases, leaving 8 bases not matched to a gene. Germline CDR1 and CDR2: LNHDA and SQIVND (reference sequence). The CDR3 extends over 14 amino acids. In nucleotides, the CDR3 is TGTGCCAGTAGTCAGGGGGTAGAGAGGAATGAGCAGTTCTTC. This sequence encodes CASSQGVERNEQFF.

The rearrangement links TRBV18 to TRBJ2-5, with TRBD1 as a possible D gene (5 bases). V dropped 1 base and J dropped 4 bases, with 13 bases sitting between them. The germline V gene has CDR1 KGHSH and CDR2 LQKENI. The CDR3 is made up of 15 amino acids. Here the CDR3 DNA reads TGTGCCAGCTCACCACGGAAGGGCGACAGAGAGACCCAGTACTTC. It is translated as CASSPRKGDRETQYF.